Sequencing of this TCR beta chain was carried out in a study of T cell responses to AZD1222 COVID-19 vaccine. The method was immunoSEQ multiplex PCR; TCRdb's version includes in-frame clones alone and lacks a portion of them. The table has 110,000 or so clones, approximately 90% seen once. The CDR3 extends over 13 amino acids. Looked up from germline, CDR1 is ENHRY and CDR2 is SYGVKD. Trimming cost V 6 bases and J 4 bases, with 11 bases left between them. The clonotype comes from an adult in good health. The sequences come from peripheral blood, collected on day 0 of AZD1222 vaccination. V is TRBV10-3 and J is TRBJ2-3; D gene uncertain. The CDR3 DNA reads as TGTGCCATCAGCCCGGCAGTTTCAGATACGCAGTATTTT. Protein: CAISPAVSDTQYF.